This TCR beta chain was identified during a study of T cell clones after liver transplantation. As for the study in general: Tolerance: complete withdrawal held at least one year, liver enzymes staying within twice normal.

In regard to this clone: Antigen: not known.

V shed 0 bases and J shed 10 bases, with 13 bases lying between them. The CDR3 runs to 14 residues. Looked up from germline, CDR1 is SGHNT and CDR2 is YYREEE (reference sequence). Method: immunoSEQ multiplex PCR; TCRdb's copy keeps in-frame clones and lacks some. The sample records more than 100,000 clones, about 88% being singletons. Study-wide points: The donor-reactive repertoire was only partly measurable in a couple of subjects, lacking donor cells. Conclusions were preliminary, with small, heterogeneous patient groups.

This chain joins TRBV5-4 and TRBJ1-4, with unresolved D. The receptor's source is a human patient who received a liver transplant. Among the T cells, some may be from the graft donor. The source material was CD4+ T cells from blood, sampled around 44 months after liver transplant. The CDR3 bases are TGTGCCAGCAGCTTGGGCAGTATGGGGTCAAAACTGTTTTTT. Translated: CASSLGSMGSKLFF. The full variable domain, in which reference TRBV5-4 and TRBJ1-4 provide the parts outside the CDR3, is ETGVTQSPTHLIKTRGQQVTLRCSSQSGHNTVSWYQQALGQGPQFIFQYYREEENGRGNFPPRFSGLQFPNYSSELNVNALELDDSALYLCASSLGSMGSKLFFGSGTQLSVL.